These 23 T cell receptor beta chains originate from one sample sequenced in a study of blood T cell repertoires in COVID-19. Sequencing was performed with immunoSEQ multiplex PCR; in TCRdb, only in-frame clones are kept and a portion is missing. The sample records approximately 220,000 clones, under 90% being singletons. Sequencing used PBMCs or T cells enriched from blood (not recorded which). The receptor source for this set is a woman aged 25 to 39 with acute COVID-19.

The chain combines TRBV6-2 or TRBV6-3 with TRBJ1-4; 12 bases match TRBD1. This CDR3 has 16 residues. Germline loops: CDR1 MNHEY, CDR2 SVGEGT. With V trimmed by 2 bases and J by 11 bases, 9 bases remained unmatched. CDR3 loop: CASSYGTGTGGSKLFF. The CDR3 coding sequence is TGTGCCAGCAGTTACGGAACCGGGACAGGGGGCAGTAAACTGTTTTTT.

V is TRBV5-6 and J is TRBJ1-1; a weak D match, TRBD1 (6 bases). This CDR3 has 15 amino acids. V lost 3 bases, J lost 0 bases, and 12 bases lay in between. Germline V CDR1 and CDR2: SGHDT, YYEEEE. The CDR3: CASSSPGQLNTEAFF. In nucleotides, the CDR3 is TGTGCCAGCAGCTCTCCGGGACAACTGAACACTGAAGCTTTCTTT. Looking up the rest from reference TRBV5-6 and TRBJ1-1 gives the full variable domain: DAGVTQSPTHLIKTRGQQVTLRCSPKSGHDTVSWYQQALGQGPQFIFQYYEEEERQRGNFPDRFSGHQFPNYSSELNVNALLLGDSALYLCASSSPGQLNTEAFFGQGTRLTVV.

The chain uses TRBV30 and TRBJ1-5; TRBD1 agrees at 7 bases. The trim removed 7 bases at V and 2 bases at J, leaving 11 bases unmatched. The germline V gene encodes CDR1 GTSNPN and CDR2 SVGIG (reference sequence). The CDR3 runs 15 residues. For the CDR3, the DNA is TGTGCCTACCAAACCGGGACAGCCGGCAATCAGCCCCAGCATTTT. Amino acids: CAYQTGTAGNQPQHF.

The rearrangement uses TRBV12-3 or TRBV12-4 and TRBJ2-7, with 7 bases matching TRBD1. Losses at the gene ends were 7 bases for V and 3 bases for J; bases not matched to a gene: 6. The length of the CDR3 is 13 residues. The CDR3 here is CASTGTERYEQYF. CDR3 sequence (DNA): TGTGCCAGCACCGGGACAGAGCGCTACGAGCAGTACTTC.

The chain employs TRBV5-5 and TRBJ1-2; no clear D gene. The ends were cut back, 2 bases at V and 8 bases at J, with 16 bases in the middle. This CDR3 comprises 14 residues. Germline V gene data show CDR1 as SGHKS and CDR2 as YYEKEE (reference sequence). The CDR3 DNA is TGTGCCAGCAGCTTACTTAGCAGCCTGCCGGGCTACACCTTC. Translation gives CASSLLSSLPGYTF.

The chain links TRBV5-6 to TRBJ2-7, with a weak D call TRBD1 (5 bases). CDR1 and CDR2 (germline): SGHDT, YYEEEE. Trimming took 4 bases from V and 3 from J, leaving 14 bases between them. The CDR3 is made up of 14 amino acids. The CDR3 region has the DNA TGTGCCAGCAGCCTTGACGACAGAAACTACGAGCAGTACTTC. Residues: CASSLDDRNYEQYF.

The chain uses TRBV12-3 or TRBV12-4 and TRBJ1-4, with TRBD1 matching 7 bases. Trimming removed 5 bases from V and 6 bases from J; junction bases left unmatched: 3. The CDR3 covers 13 residues. CDR3 nucleotides: TGTGCCAGCAGTCCTACAGGGGATGAAAAACTGTTTTTT. This translates into CASSPTGDEKLFF.

The chain joins TRBV6-5 to TRBJ1-5; TRBD1 aligns across 8 bases. Germline V gene sequence: CDR1 MNHEY, CDR2 SVGAGI. With V trimmed by 6 bases and J by 5 bases, 6 bases remained unmatched. This CDR3 spans 14 amino acids. CDR3 DNA sequence: TGTGCCAGCAGCGACAGGACAGGGTATCAGCCCCAGCATTTT. This sequence encodes CASSDRTGYQPQHF.

The chain links TRBV10-3 to TRBJ2-7; possible D gene TRBD1, 5 bases. V gave up 3 bases and J gave up 2 bases, with 14 bases separating them. The germline gives CDR1 ENHRY, CDR2 SYGVKD. This CDR3 has 15 amino acids. For the CDR3, the DNA is TGTGCCATCAGTGATTCCCCAGGGATCACCTACGAGCAGTACTTC. It codes for CAISDSPGITYEQYF.

The chain has TRBV7-9 and TRBJ1-2, with TRBD1 as a possible D gene (6 bases). The CDR3 contains 17 residues. V was clipped by 1 base and J by 0 bases, with 15 bases between them. From germline, CDR1 is SEHNR and CDR2 FQNEAQ (reference sequence). Here the CDR3 DNA reads TGTGCCAGCAGCTTAGTCGCGGGGGGCGCGTCTAACTATGGCTACACCTTC. This gives the protein CASSLVAGGASNYGYTF. The full variable domain, rest sourced from reference TRBV7-9 and TRBJ1-2, is DTGVSQNPRHKITKRGQNVTFRCDPISEHNRLYWYRQTLGQGPEFLTYFQNEAQLEKSRLLSDRFSAERPKGSFSTLEIQRTEQGDSAMYLCASSLVAGGASNYGYTFGSGTRLTVV.

The chain recombines TRBV21-1 with TRBJ2-7; the tabulated D call, TRBD1, remains unverified against the DNA. TRBV21-1 is flagged as a pseudogene. The CDR3 has 16 residues. CDR3 amino acids: CASSEAPGTGDYEQYF. The DNA for the CDR3 is TGTGCCAGCAGCGAGGCACCCGGGACAGGAGACTACGAGCAGTACTTC.

The chain carries TRBV11-2 and TRBJ2-7; tentatively, D is TRBD1 (6 bases). Germline-derived CDR1 and CDR2 are SGHAT and FQNNGV. V lost 2 bases to trimming and J lost 3 bases, with 14 bases between them. The CDR3 extends over 15 amino acids. Written as DNA, the CDR3 is TGTGCCAGCAGCTTAACCCGGACAGTTCTCTACGAGCAGTACTTC. Translation gives CASSLTRTVLYEQYF.

The CDR3 spells CASSYAGVWNTGELFF. For the CDR3, the DNA is TGTGCCAGCAGTTACGCCGGGGTGTGGAACACCGGGGAGCTGTTTTTT. The chain is built from TRBV6-5 and TRBJ2-2; possibly TRBD2 for D (5 bases). Germline CDR1 reads MNHEY; CDR2 reads SVGAGI. Between the trimmed V and J ends, which lost 2 bases and 1 base, there was a span of 11 bases. CDR3 length equals 16 residues.

The CDR3: CASSLRGPGQSSYNEQFF. The CDR3 DNA follows: TGTGCCAGCAGCTTAAGGGGCCCGGGACAGAGCTCCTACAATGAGCAGTTCTTC. The rearrangement joins TRBV11-2 to TRBJ2-1, with TRBD1 identical over 7 bases. Trimming removed 2 bases from V and 0 bases from J; junction bases left unmatched: 10. The CDR3 has 18 amino acids. Per the germline V gene, CDR1 is SGHAT and CDR2 is FQNNGV.

The chain couples TRBV29-1 to TRBJ1-2; 10 bases line up with TRBD1. The length of the CDR3 is 13 residues. Germline V gene data show CDR1 as SQVTM and CDR2 as ANQGSEA. J was trimmed by 5 bases and V by 7 bases; bases with no gene match: 7. CDR3 amino acids: CSAGQGIGYGYTF. CDR3 coding DNA: TGCAGCGCGGGACAGGGGATAGGATATGGCTACACCTTC. The entire variable domain, with the rest obtained from reference TRBV29-1 and TRBJ1-2, is as follows: SAVISQKPSRDICQRGTSLTIQCQVDSQVTMMFWYRQQPGQSLTLIATANQGSEATYESGFVIDKFPISRPNLTFSTLTVSNMSPEDSSIYLCSAGQGIGYGYTFGSGTRLTVV.

V and J are TRBV19 and TRBJ2-1; D is perhaps TRBD2 (5 bases). The CDR3 is made up of 13 amino acids. V gave up 4 bases and J gave up 10 bases, with 14 bases separating them. Germline V gene sequence: CDR1 LNHDA, CDR2 SQIVND (reference sequence). In DNA, the CDR3 is TGTGCCAGTAGTAGCCCCCCGGGATGGGAGCAGTTCTTC. Amino acids: CASSSPPGWEQFF. Variable domain in full (rest from reference TRBV19 and TRBJ2-1): DGGITQSPKYLFRKEGQNVTLSCEQNLNHDAMYWYRQDPGQGLRLIYYSQIVNDFQKGDIAEGYSVSREKKESFPLTVTSAQKNPTAFYLCASSSPPGWEQFFGPGTRLTVL.

The gene calls are TRBV7-2 and TRBJ1-5; D may be TRBD1 (5 bases). The CDR3 spans 14 residues. Trimming removed 2 bases at V and 6 bases at J, with 11 bases between. CDR1 and CDR2 from the germline V gene are SGHTA and FQGNSA. The CDR3 region is CASSLQGSGQPQHF. The CDR3 region has the DNA TGTGCCAGCAGCTTACAGGGTTCCGGTCAGCCCCAGCATTTT.

The genes are TRBV5-1 and TRBJ1-5; a weak D match, TRBD1 (6 bases). Germline CDR1 SGHRS, CDR2 YFSETQ. The CDR3 runs 14 residues. V was clipped by 1 base and J by 3 bases, with 8 bases between them. The CDR3 sequence: CASSLSGDNQPQHF. For the CDR3, the DNA is TGCGCCAGCAGCTTGTCAGGGGACAATCAGCCCCAGCATTTT.

The rearrangement links TRBV3-1 (or the pseudogene TRBV3-2) to TRBJ1-1; TRBD1 is a possible D gene (6 bases). Trimming stripped 5 bases from V and 4 bases from J, with 17 bases between. Germline V gene sequence: CDR1 LGHDT, CDR2 YNNKEL (reference sequence). CDR3 length equals 15 residues. The CDR3 region is CASSTHPAGVTEAFF. CDR3 nucleotide sequence: TGTGCCAGCAGCACCCACCCCGCAGGGGTCACTGAAGCTTTCTTT.

This clone came up once. V and J are TRBV7-8 and TRBJ1-1, with no clear D. Trimming removed 1 base at V and 1 base at J, with 10 bases between. Germline V lookup: CDR1 SGHVS, CDR2 FQNEAQ. There are 15 residues in the CDR3. CDR3: CASSLGHVQNTEAFF. The CDR3 DNA sequence: TGTGCCAGCAGCTTAGGTCACGTACAGAACACTGAAGCTTTCTTT. Full variable domain (rest looked up from reference TRBV7-8 and TRBJ1-1): GAGVSQSPRYKVAKRGQDVALRCDPISGHVSLFWYQQALGQGPEFLTYFQNEAQLDKSGLPSDRFFAERPEGSVSTLKIQRTQQEDSAVYLCASSLGHVQNTEAFFGQGTRLTVV.

The chain employs TRBV2 and TRBJ1-5, with a possible D match to TRBD1 (6 bases). The CDR3 contains 14 residues. V was pared by 6 bases and J by 6 bases, with 15 bases between. Germline lookup yields CDR1 SNHLY and CDR2 FYNNEI. CDR3 in amino acids: CASSDVQGSQPQHF. The CDR3 region has the DNA TGTGCCAGCAGCGACGTTCAGGGGTCTCAGCCCCAGCATTTT.

The rearrangement uses TRBV2 and TRBJ2-7; no clear D gene. The CDR3 is made up of 14 amino acids. Trimming shortened V by 3 bases and J by 4 bases, and 13 bases separated the two germline ends. Germline loops: CDR1 SNHLY, CDR2 FYNNEI. Here the CDR3 reads CASSDDIAPYEQYF. The CDR3 DNA follows: TGTGCCAGCAGTGACGACATTGCACCTTACGAGCAGTACTTC.

J is TRBJ1-1 and V is TRBV10-3; D may be TRBD1 (5 bases). Germline V CDR1 and CDR2: ENHRY, SYGVKD. This CDR3 has 14 amino acids. Between the trimmed V and J ends, which lost 3 bases and 1 base, there was a span of 9 bases. The CDR3 reads CAISDRTRNTEAFF. For the CDR3, the DNA is TGTGCCATCAGTGATCGGACAAGGAACACTGAAGCTTTCTTT.